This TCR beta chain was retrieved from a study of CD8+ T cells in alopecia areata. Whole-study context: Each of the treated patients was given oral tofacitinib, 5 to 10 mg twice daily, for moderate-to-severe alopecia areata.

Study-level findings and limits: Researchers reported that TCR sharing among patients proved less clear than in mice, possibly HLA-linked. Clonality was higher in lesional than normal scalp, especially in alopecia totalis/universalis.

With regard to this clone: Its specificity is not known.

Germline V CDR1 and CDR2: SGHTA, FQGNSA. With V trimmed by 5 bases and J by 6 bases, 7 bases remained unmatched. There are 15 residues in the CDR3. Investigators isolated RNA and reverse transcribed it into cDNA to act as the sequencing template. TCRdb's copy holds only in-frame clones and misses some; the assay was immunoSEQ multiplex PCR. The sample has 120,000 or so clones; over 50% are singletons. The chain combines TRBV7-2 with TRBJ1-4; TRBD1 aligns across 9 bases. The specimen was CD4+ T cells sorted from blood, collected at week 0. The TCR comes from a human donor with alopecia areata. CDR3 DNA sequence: TGTGCCAGCAGCGACACAGGGGGCTTGGATGAAAAACTGTTTTTT. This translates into CASSDTGGLDEKLFF.